This TCR beta chain was observed in a study of blood T cell repertoires in COVID-19. The CDR3 is made up of 14 amino acids. V shed 3 bases and J shed 5 bases, with 11 bases lying between them. The germline V gene has CDR1 MDHEN and CDR2 SYDVKM. This clone was observed a single time. Other DNA variants within this sample encode the same CDR3. Assay used: immunoSEQ multiplex PCR; TCRdb lists only in-frame clones, some missing. The sample yields 150,000 or so clones, roughly 88% seen once. This sequence originates from a woman in her twenties or thirties with acute COVID-19. The sample was PBMCs or T cells enriched from blood (not recorded which). V gene TRBV28 combines with J gene TRBJ1-5; a possible D gene is TRBD1 (6 bases). CDR3 sequence (DNA): TGTGCCAGCAGTTTCCCGGACAGATATCAGCCCCAGCATTTT. This gives the protein CASSFPDRYQPQHF.